This T cell receptor (beta chain) was recorded in a study of T cell responses to AZD1222 COVID-19 vaccine (dated by TCRdb to the early 2020s). General notes on the study: TCR sequencing covered more than 230 trial participants: some 210 given two doses of AZD1222 and 26 given two doses of MenACWY control vaccine. Enrollment into the trials was organized by age into subgroups of 18-55, 56-69 and 70-plus years, and those subgroups contained 148, 28 and 57 TCR-sequenced participants, respectively.

Reading from cysteine to phenylalanine, the CDR3 counts 14 amino acids. Only CDR3 DNA is held: 42 bases, read in frame from base 1. The germline V gene encodes CDR1 SQVTM and CDR2 ANQGSEA. V is shortened by 4 bases, J by 0 bases, and the region joining them spans 7 bases. The CDR3 regions of human TCRbeta chains were analyzed by immunosequencing. The paper's processing steps were these. TCRs in the repertoires were matched against a reference library of SARS-CoV-2-specific TCRs that had been generated with the MIRA antigen-specificity platform. Breadth was defined as the fraction of unique TCRs that were SARS-CoV-2-associated. Depth was defined as the fraction of total T cells that were SARS-CoV-2-associated. Using the MIRA data, every spike-specific TCR was mapped to the spike region that the TCR reacted to and assigned to either a CD4 or a CD8 class. Log10-transformed breadth and depth values were compared by one-way ANOVA with Sidak's multiple comparisons tests. What TCRdb holds here is the immuneACCESS table cut down to in-frame rearrangements. Part of the clones is not present; checked against another copy, under half of the missing clones reflect an unresolved V gene, and the others are unexplained. V, J and clone size are those of that table, while D and trimming were read from the DNA. This sample holds roughly 160,000 clones; roughly 94% were observed only once. Jointly, the top ten make up 1% to 1.5% of the sample.

In the paper's terms, the time point label means: about 28 days (+/-7) after the second vaccine dose. AZD1222 recipients with second doses at about 4 weeks or about 12 weeks were pooled, because spike-specific TCR depth and breadth did not differ between schedules. The vaccinee samples were drawn from two UK trials, COV001 and COV002, one of which was a single-blind randomized controlled phase 2/3 trial testing AZD1222 (ChAdOx1 nCoV-19) in healthy adults. Trial participant PBMC samples were collected at day 0 and day 28 after the second dose for TCRbeta chain sequencing. On the study overall, not on this receptor specifically: Spike-specific TCR breadth and depth rose significantly after two AZD1222 doses compared with day 0 and with MenACWY recipients. Participants were mostly white British and included more females than males, and it was suggested by the authors that clonal diversity may have been underestimated. Conclusions about previously exposed vaccinees were limited because only six AZD1222 recipients were SARS-CoV-2 seropositive at baseline. CD4 TCRs associated with the vaccine covered the entire spike protein, and the dominant responses were in regions 160-218 and 743-854. Because no samples from the day 14 peak response were available, repertoires could be characterized only after the peak T cell response. The 56-69-year group was small, and its depth increase did not reach significance, likely because of low power. Reportedly, close to half of the unique spike-specific TCRs recognized epitopes lying outside the regions that are mutated in the B.1.351 and B.1.1.7 variants.

As to this clone: What this receptor recognizes is not known. There are no base qualities to consult, and no much larger clone falls within one base.

Here the sequenced sample was peripheral blood, taken 28 days after the second AZD1222 dose. The rearrangement joined TRBV29-1 to TRBJ2-6, with no confident D gene call. The TCR was taken from an adult who received the AZD1222 COVID-19 vaccine. The nucleotides read TGCAGCGTTGCAGCGAGCTCTGGGGCCAACGTCCTGACTTTC. Translated, this gives CSVAASSGANVLTF.